Only a few counts were recorded for the clone carrying this T cell receptor (beta chain). Healthy Caucasian individuals made up all the donors. TCRdb reanalysed the 5' RACE reads using MiXCR and keeps one entry per CDR3 protein. Of 350,000 to 450,000 distinct CDR3 sequences listed, approximately 17% are singletons. This entry belongs to a study of identical twins. Germline lookup yields CDR1 MNHEY and CDR2 SVGEGT. V lost 2 bases to trimming and J lost 4 bases; unmatched junction nucleotides: 4. The CDR3 runs 15 residues. This receptor was identified in a middle-aged man in good health. Source material: naive T cells sorted from blood. V gene TRBV6-2 or TRBV6-3 combines with J gene TRBJ1-5, with 8 bases aligning to TRBD1. CDR3 residues: CASSYTGGANQPQHF. CDR3 bases: TGTGCCAGCAGTTACACAGGGGGTGCGAATCAGCCCCAGCATTTT.